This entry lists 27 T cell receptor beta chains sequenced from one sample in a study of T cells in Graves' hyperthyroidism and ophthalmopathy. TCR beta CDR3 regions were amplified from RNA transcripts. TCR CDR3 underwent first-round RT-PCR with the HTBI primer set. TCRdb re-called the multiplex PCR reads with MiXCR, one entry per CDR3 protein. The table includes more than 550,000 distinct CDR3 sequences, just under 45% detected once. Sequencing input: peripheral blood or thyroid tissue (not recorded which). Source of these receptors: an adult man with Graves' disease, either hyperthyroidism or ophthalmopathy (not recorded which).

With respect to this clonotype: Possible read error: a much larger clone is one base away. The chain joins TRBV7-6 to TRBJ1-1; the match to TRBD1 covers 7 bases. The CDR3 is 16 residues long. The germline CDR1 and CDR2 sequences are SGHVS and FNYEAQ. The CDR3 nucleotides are TGTGCCAGCAGCTTGGTGACAGGGCCTCCGAACACTGAAGCTTCCTTT. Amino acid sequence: CASSLVTGPPNTEASF.

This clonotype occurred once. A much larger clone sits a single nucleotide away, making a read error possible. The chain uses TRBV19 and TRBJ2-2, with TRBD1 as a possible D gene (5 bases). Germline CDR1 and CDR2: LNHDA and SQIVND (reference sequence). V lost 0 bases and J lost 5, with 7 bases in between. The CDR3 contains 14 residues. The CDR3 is CASSIDGATGELFF. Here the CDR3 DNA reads TGTGCCAGTAGTATAGATGGGGCGACCGGGGAGCTGTTTTTT.

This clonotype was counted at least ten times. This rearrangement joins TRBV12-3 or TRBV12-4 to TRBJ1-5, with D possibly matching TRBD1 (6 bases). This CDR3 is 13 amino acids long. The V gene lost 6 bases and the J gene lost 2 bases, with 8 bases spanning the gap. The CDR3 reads CASRRQGNQPQHF. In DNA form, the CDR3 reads TGTGCCAGCAGACGACAGGGCAATCAGCCCCAGCATTTT.

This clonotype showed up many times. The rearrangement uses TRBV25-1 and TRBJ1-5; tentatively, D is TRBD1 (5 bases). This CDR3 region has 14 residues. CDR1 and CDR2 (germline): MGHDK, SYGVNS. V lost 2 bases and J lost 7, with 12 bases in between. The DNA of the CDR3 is TGTGCCAGCAGTGAACAGGGATGGGGCCAGCCCCAGCATTTT. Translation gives CASSEQGWGQPQHF.

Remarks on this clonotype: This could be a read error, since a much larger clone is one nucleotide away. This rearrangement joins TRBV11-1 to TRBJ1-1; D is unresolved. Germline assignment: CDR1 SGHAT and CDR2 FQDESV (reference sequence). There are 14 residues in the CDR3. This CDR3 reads CASSLAPGNIEAFF. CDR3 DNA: TGTGCCAGCAGCTTAGCGCCGGGTAACATTGAAGCTTTCTTT.

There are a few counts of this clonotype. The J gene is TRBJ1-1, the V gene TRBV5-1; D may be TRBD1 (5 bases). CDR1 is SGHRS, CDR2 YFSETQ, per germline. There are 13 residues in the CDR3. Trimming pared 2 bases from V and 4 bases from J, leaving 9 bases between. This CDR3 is CASSFGASTEAFF. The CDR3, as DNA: TGCGCCAGCAGCTTTGGGGCGAGCACTGAAGCTTTCTTT. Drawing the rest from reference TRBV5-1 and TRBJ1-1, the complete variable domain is KAGVTQTPRYLIKTRGQQVTLSCSPISGHRSVSWYQQTPGQGLQFLFEYFSETQRNKGNFPGRFSGRQFSNSRSEMNVSTLELGDSALYLCASSFGASTEAFFGQGTRLTVV.

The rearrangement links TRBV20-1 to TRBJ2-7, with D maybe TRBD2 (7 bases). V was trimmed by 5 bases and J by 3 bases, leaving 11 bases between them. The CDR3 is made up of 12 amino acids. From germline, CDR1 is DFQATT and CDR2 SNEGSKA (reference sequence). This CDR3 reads CSAEGGGYEQYF. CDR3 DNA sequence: TGCAGTGCTGAGGGGGGGGGCTACGAGCAGTACTTC.

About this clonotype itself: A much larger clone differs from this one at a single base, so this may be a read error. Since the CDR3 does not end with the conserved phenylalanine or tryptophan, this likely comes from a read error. CDR3 amino acids: CASKGENTEAFL. CDR3 sequence (DNA): TGTGCCAGCAAAGGAGAGAACACTGAAGCTTTCCTT. This chain uses TRBV2 with TRBJ1-1; D remains ambiguous. The CDR3 runs to 12 residues. The germline V gene has CDR1 SNHLY and CDR2 FYNNEI. V lost 7 bases, J lost 1 base, and 7 bases lay in between.

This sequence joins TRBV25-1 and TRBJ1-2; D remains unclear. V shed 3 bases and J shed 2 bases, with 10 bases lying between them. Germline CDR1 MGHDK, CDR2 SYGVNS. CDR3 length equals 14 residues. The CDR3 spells CASSDFSFNYGYTF. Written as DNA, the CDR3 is TGTGCCAGCAGTGATTTTAGCTTCAACTATGGCTACACCTTC.

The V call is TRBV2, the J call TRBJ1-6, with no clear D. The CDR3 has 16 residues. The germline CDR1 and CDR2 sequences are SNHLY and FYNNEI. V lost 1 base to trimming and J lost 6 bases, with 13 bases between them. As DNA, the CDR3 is TGTGCCAGCAGTGAAGAGGGCGGACGGATTAATTCACCCCTCCACTTT. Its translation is CASSEEGGRINSPLHF.

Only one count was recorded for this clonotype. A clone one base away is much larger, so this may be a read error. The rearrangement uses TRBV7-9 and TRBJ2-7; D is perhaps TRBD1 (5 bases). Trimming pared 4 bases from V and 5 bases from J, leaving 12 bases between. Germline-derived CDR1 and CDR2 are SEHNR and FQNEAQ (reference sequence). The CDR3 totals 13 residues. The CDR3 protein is CASSSGRVDEQYF. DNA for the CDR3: TGTGCCAGCAGCTCGGGCAGGGTCGACGAGCAGTACTTC.

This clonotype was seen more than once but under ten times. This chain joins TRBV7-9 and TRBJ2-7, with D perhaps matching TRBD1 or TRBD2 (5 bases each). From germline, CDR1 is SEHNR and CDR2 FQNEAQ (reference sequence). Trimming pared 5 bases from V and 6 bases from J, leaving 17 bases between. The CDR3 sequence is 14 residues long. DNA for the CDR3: TGTGCCAGCAGCCTTAGACCTGGGACGGGCGAGCAGTACTTC. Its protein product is CASSLRPGTGEQYF.

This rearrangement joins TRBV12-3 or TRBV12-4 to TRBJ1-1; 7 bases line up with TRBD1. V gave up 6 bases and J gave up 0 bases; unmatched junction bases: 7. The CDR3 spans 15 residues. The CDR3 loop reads CASSPMGQLNTEAFF. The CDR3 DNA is TGTGCCAGCAGCCCTATGGGACAGCTGAACACTGAAGCTTTCTTT.

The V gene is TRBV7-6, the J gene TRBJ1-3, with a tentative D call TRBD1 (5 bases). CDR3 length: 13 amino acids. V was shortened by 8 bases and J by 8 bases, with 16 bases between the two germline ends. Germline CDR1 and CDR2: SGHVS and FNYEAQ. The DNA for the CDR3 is TGTGCCAGCCACTTTCAGGGTTCTGACACCATATATTTT. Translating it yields CASHFQGSDTIYF.

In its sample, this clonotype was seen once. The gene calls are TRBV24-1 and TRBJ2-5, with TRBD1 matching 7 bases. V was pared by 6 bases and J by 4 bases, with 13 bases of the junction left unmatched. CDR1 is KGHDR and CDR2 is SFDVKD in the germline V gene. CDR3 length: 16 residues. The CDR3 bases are TGTGCCACCAGTACGGGACCACAGGGGCTAGGAGAGACCCAGTACTTC. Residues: CATSTGPQGLGETQYF.

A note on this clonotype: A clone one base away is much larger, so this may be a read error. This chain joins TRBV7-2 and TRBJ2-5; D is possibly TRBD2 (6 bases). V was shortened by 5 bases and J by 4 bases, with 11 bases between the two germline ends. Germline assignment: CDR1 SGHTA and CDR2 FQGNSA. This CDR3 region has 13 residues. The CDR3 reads CASSPGVLETQYF. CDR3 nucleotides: TGTGCCAGCAGCCCGGGGGTTTTAGAGACCCAGTACTTC.

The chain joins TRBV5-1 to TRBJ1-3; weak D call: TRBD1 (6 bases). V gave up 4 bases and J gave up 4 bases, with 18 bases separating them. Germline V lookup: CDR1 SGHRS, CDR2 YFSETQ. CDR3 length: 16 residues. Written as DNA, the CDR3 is TGCGCCAGCAGCCCCGGGGGGGCAGGGATCGGAAACACCATATATTTT. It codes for CASSPGGAGIGNTIYF.

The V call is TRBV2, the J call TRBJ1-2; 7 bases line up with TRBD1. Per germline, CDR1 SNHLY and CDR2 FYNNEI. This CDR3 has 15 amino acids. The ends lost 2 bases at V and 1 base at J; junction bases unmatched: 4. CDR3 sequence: CASSEPGQINYGYTF. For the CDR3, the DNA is TGTGCCAGCAGTGAACCGGGACAGATTAACTATGGCTACACCTTC.

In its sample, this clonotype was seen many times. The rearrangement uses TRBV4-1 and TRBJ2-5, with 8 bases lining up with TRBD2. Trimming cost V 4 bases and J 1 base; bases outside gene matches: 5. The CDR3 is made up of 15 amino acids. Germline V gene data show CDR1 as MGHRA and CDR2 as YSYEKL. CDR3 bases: TGCGCCAGCAGCCCCGAGCGGGAGCGCCAAGAGACCCAGTACTTC. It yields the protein CASSPERERQETQYF.

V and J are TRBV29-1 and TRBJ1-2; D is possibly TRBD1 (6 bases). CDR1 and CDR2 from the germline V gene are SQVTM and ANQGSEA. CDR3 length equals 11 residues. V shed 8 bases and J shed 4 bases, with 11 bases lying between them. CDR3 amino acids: CSRDNLYGYTF. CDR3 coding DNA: TGCAGCCGGGACAACCTCTATGGCTACACCTTC.

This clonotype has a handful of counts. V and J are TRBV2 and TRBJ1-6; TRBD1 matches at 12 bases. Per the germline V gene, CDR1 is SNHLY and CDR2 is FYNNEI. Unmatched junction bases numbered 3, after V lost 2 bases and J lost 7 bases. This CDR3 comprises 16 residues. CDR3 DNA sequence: TGTGCCAGCAGTGAACCCGGGACAGGGGGCAATTCACCCCTCCACTTT. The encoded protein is CASSEPGTGGNSPLHF.

The CDR3 here is CSARDPGQGNTEAFF. As DNA, the CDR3 is TGCAGTGCTAGAGACCCGGGACAGGGGAACACTGAAGCTTTCTTT. The V call is TRBV20-1, the J call TRBJ1-1; 9 nucleotides align to TRBD1. Germline lookup yields CDR1 DFQATT and CDR2 SNEGSKA (reference sequence). The CDR3 loop spans 15 amino acids. With V trimmed by 0 bases and J by 1 base, 3 bases remained unmatched.

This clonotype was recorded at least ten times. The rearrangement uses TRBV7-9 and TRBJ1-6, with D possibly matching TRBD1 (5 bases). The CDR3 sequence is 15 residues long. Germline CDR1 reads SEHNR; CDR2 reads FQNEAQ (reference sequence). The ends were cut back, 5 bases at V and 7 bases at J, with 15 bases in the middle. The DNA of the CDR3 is TGTGCCAGCAGCCCAGTCCGGGGCCCAAATTCACCCCTCCACTTT. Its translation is CASSPVRGPNSPLHF. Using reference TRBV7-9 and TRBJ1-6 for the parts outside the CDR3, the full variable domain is DTGVSQNPRHKITKRGQNVTFRCDPISEHNRLYWYRQTLGQGPEFLTYFQNEAQLEKSRLLSDRFSAERPKGSFSTLEIQRTEQGDSAMYLCASSPVRGPNSPLHFGNGTRLTVT.

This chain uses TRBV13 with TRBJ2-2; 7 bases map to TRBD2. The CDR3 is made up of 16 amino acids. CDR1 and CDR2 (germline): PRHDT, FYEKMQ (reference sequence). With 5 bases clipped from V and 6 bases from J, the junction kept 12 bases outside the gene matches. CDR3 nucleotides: TGTGCCAGCAGCCCCCCCGGCGGGAGAGGGCCCGGGGAGCTGTTTTTT. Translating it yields CASSPPGGRGPGELFF.

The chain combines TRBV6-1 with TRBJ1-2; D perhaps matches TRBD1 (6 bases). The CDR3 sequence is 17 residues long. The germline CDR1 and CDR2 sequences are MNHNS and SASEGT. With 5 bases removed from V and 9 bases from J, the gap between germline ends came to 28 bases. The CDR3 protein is CASSQGDVGAGSISYTF. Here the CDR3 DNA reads TGTGCCAGCAGTCAAGGCGATGTGGGGGCCGGCTCTATTAGCTACACCTTC.

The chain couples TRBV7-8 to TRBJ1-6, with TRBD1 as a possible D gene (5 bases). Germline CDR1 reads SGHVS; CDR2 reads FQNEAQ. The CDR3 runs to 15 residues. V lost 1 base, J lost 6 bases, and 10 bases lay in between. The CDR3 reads CASSLGQRVNSPLHF. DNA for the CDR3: TGTGCCAGCAGCTTAGGACAGAGGGTTAATTCACCCCTCCACTTT.

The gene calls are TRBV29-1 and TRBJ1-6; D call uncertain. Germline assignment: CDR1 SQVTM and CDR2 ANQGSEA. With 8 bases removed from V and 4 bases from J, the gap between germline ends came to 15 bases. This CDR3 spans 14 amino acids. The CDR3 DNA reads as TGCAGCTTGGTTCACGTTGATTATAATTCACCCCTCCACTTT. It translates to CSLVHVDYNSPLHF.